This T cell receptor beta chain was sequenced during a study of regulatory T cells in long-lasting Graves disease. Study overall: Graves' cases, newly diagnosed, had used antithyroid drugs under 3 months.

Researchers made TCR beta libraries by using iRepertoire HTBI primers and running Arm-PCR on CDR3 regions. TCRdb reprocessed the multiplex PCR reads via MiXCR and lists one record per CDR3 protein. The table has 440,000 or so distinct CDR3 sequences, 15% seen once. This clonotype was counted ten times or more. The time point: newly diagnosed GD, antithyroid drugs for less than 3 months. RNA isolated from PBMCs was used to make the TCR library. These data also featured in a second study, about T cells in Graves' hyperthyroidism and ophthalmopathy. From that report: Graves' hyperthyroidism qualified as stable when ophthalmopathy did not progress within 18 months. Aged 18 to 65, the patients had hyperthyroidism that was newly diagnosed and had lasted under 2 months. A first-round RT-PCR of the TCR CDR3 used the HTBI primer set.

The source of this sequence is a woman in her thirties with Graves disease. This specimen was peripheral blood mononuclear cells (PBMCs), taken at new diagnosis, from a patient treated with antithyroid drugs.

The CDR3 sequence is CASSLGQTIWEQFF. In DNA form, the CDR3 reads TGTGCCAGCAGCCTGGGACAGACAATTTGGGAGCAGTTCTTC. The genes are TRBV6-1 and TRBJ2-1; 7 nucleotides line up with TRBD1. The CDR3 consists of 14 residues. With 6 bases clipped from V and 10 bases from J, the junction kept 12 bases outside the gene matches. CDR1 and CDR2 from the germline V gene are MNHNS and SASEGT.